The T cell receptor beta chain under discussion was sequenced for a study of spatial heterogeneity in lung cancer. About this clonotype itself: What it binds is unknown.

Trimming removed 11 bases at V and 0 bases at J, with 26 bases between. The CDR3 totals 18 residues. Germline loops: CDR1 ENHRY, CDR2 SYGVKD. Every individual TCR cDNA molecule carried its own unique molecular identifier, which allowed correction of PCR and sequencing errors. TCRdb reprocessed the 5' RACE reads with MiXCR, giving one entry per CDR3 protein. This table has 10,000 to 15,000 distinct CDR3 sequences, more than 15% appearing once. Study-wide findings and caveats: Ubiquitous expanded tumor TCRs were seen in blood more at resection than at follow-up.

Time point in this sample: sample taken at primary tumor resection. No cell sorting; template was whole RNA from tumor, lung tissue or PBMC. There were some 70 donors, all of them untreated patients with early-stage non-small cell lung cancer. The rearrangement links TRBV10-3 to TRBJ1-5; D is undetermined. The starting material was PBMCs, obtained at surgery. This TCR derives from a male donor with early-stage non-small cell lung cancer. The CDR3 loop is CASPQDREVRFSNQPQHF. As DNA, the CDR3 is TGTGCCTCCCCCCAGGATCGCGAGGTGAGGTTTAGCAATCAGCCCCAGCATTTT.